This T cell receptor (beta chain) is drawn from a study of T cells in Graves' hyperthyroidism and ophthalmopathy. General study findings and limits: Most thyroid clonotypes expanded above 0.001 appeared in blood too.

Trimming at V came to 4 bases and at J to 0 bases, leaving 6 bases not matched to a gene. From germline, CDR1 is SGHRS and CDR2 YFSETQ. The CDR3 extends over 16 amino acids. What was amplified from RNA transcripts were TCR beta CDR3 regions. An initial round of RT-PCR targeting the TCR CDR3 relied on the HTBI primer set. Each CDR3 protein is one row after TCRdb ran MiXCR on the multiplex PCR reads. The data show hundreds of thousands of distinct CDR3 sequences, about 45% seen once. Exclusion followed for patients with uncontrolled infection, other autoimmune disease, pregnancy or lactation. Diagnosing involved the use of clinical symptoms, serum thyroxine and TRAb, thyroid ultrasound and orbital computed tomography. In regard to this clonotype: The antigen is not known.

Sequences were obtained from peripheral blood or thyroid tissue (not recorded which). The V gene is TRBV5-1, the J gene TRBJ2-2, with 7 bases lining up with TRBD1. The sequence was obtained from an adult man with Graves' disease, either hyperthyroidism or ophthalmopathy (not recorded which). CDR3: CASSITGATNTGELFF. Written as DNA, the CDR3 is TGCGCCAGCAGCATTACAGGGGCAACGAACACCGGGGAGCTGTTTTTT.